This TCR beta chain was profiled in a study of neurological immune-mediated disorders. In the study overall: Disease course was recorded as relapsing-remitting for about 31 and secondary progressive for about 9% of the roughly 34 multiple sclerosis patients.

This clonotype was detected many times. TCRdb passed the 5' RACE reads through MiXCR, listing each CDR3 protein once. Counted here are some 33,000 distinct CDR3 sequences, about 1.6% occurring once; the ten biggest clones make up around 9%. Unmatched junction bases numbered 16, after V lost 7 bases and J lost 5 bases. The CDR3 is made up of 16 amino acids. Germline V lookup: CDR1 SGHTA, CDR2 FQGNSA. This TCR was sampled from a woman in her 30s with multiple sclerosis. The sample taken for sequencing was PBMCs. This sequence joins TRBV7-2 and TRBJ1-1; TRBD1 agrees at 7 bases. The CDR3 region has the DNA TGTGCCAGCATGGTGAGTCCGACAGGGCTTAGGACTGAAGCTTTCTTT. It yields the protein CASMVSPTGLRTEAFF.